The next 10 T cell receptor beta chains were all read from a single sample in a study of radiation and T cells in renal cell carcinoma. Sequenced by immunoSEQ multiplex PCR; TCRdb stores in-frame clones only, minus some. This table has 150,000 or so clones, around 89% appearing once. The time point was: baseline pretreatment blood. The treatment was: 15 Gy SBRT to primary tumor, nephrectomy 4 weeks later. The specimen was blood, collected from a patient whose treatment included radiotherapy and nephrectomy. All receptors derive from a woman in her 70s with renal cell carcinoma.

J is TRBJ1-2 and V is TRBV28, with D uncertain. V shed 8 bases and J shed 8 bases, with 6 bases lying between them. Germline V lookup: CDR1 MDHEN, CDR2 SYDVKM. The CDR3 runs 9 residues. The CDR3 nucleotides are TGTGCCAGCGGGGTGGGCTACACCTTC. Protein: CASGVGYTF.

There are a few counts of this clone. The chain carries TRBV11-2 and TRBJ1-2; a weak D match, TRBD1 (6 bases). The CDR3 runs to 12 residues. Germline assignment: CDR1 SGHAT and CDR2 FQNNGV. V was trimmed by 1 base and J by 6 bases, leaving 6 bases between them. CDR3 amino acids: CASSLGTDGYTF. CDR3 DNA sequence: TGTGCCAGCAGCTTAGGGACAGATGGCTACACCTTC.

This chain uses TRBV18 with TRBJ2-3; D unresolved. Between the trimmed V and J ends, which lost 2 bases and 4 bases, there was a span of 16 bases. Germline loops: CDR1 KGHSH, CDR2 LQKENI. The CDR3 totals 16 residues. CDR3 in DNA: TGTGCCAGCTCACCAATCTCAGACGCATACGCAGATACGCAGTATTTT. Amino acid sequence: CASSPISDAYADTQYF.

The genes are TRBV18 and TRBJ1-6; no definite D call. This CDR3 is built from 13 residues. V was clipped by 2 bases and J by 10 bases, with 9 bases between them. Germline-derived CDR1 and CDR2 are KGHSH and LQKENI. The DNA for the CDR3 is TGTGCCAGCTCACCAGGGGATGTCTCACCCCTCCACTTT. Its protein is CASSPGDVSPLHF.

The chain is built from TRBV7-9 and TRBJ2-3; no definite D call. Trimming left V 8 bases short and J 2 bases short, with 11 bases between. Germline CDR1 and CDR2: SEHNR and FQNEAQ (reference sequence). This CDR3 comprises 13 residues. The CDR3 is CASLGVATDTQYF. Written as DNA, the CDR3 is TGTGCCAGCTTGGGCGTGGCCACAGATACGCAGTATTTT.

V gene TRBV30 combines with J gene TRBJ1-2, with a tentative D call TRBD1 (6 bases). Germline CDR1 reads GTSNPN; CDR2 reads SVGIG (reference sequence). Deletions cut 3 bases from V and 2 bases from J, with 10 bases between. The CDR3 has 13 amino acids. CDR3 nucleotide sequence: TGTGCCTGGAGAACAGGGTTGAACTATGGCTACACCTTC. It yields the protein CAWRTGLNYGYTF.

Only one count was recorded for this clone. J is TRBJ2-3 and V is TRBV2; 14 bases fit TRBD2. The germline V gene has CDR1 SNHLY and CDR2 FYNNEI. Losses at the gene ends were 8 bases for V and 7 bases for J; bases not matched to a gene: 5. The CDR3 runs 14 residues. The CDR3 loop reads CASGGLAGANTQYF. The CDR3 DNA sequence: TGTGCCAGCGGGGGACTAGCGGGGGCCAATACGCAGTATTTT.

The V gene is TRBV15, the J gene TRBJ2-1; 9 positions agree with TRBD2. V shed 4 bases and J 4 bases; nucleotides not matched to a gene: 2. In germline, CDR1 is LNHNV, CDR2 YYDKDF (reference sequence). CDR3 size: 14 residues. Here the CDR3 reads CATSTAGGYNEQFF. In DNA form, the CDR3 reads TGTGCCACCAGCACAGCGGGGGGTTACAATGAGCAGTTCTTC.

The chain recombines TRBV13 with TRBJ1-2; no reliable D call. Trimming cost V 2 bases and J 3 bases, with 4 bases left between them. There are 12 residues in the CDR3. From germline, CDR1 is PRHDT and CDR2 FYEKMQ (reference sequence). The CDR3 region has the DNA TGTGCCAGCAGCTTAAGGGACTATGGCTACACCTTC. Its protein is CASSLRDYGYTF.

The V and J genes are TRBV19 and TRBJ2-3; D is unclear. With 10 bases removed from V and 0 bases from J, the gap between germline ends came to 8 bases. The germline gives CDR1 LNHDA, CDR2 SQIVND (reference sequence). The CDR3 covers 12 residues. CDR3 loop: CATVDSTDTQYF. The CDR3 region has the DNA TGTGCCACTGTAGACAGCACAGATACGCAGTATTTT.